This T cell receptor beta chain was found in a study of molecular identifiers for immune sequencing clone quantification (dated by TCRdb to between 2018 and 2020). Background for the entire study: For a replicate experiment, RNA from around 20,000 or 100,000 naive CD8 T cells was divided into five aliquots, and four of the five aliquots were sequenced. The study was a methods study using CD8 T cells to benchmark molecular-identifier clustering-based TCR repertoire sequencing (MIDCIRS) and TCR RNA copy counting. What the study reported, not specific to this receptor: Modeling indicated roughly 3.3 TCR RNA copies recovered per cell, compared with 7.5 to 10 by digital PCR, which implies a capture efficiency of 25% to 35%. Highly expanded clone sizes could be underestimated because identical TCR molecules may share a barcode. Without barcode sub-clustering, chimeric consensus sequences inflated TCR diversity; chimeras reached as high as 47%. Naive libraries contained spiked-in Jurkat TCR RNA (approximately nine copies' worth), which is not part of the donor repertoire. In CMV-specific effector cells, clones with more than 20 RNA copies accounted for over 97% of molecules, whereas in naive cells such clones accounted for under 1%. Spiked-in Jurkat TCR RNA equivalent to a single cell was reported to be detectable even among approximately 900,000 naive CD8 T cells.

A remark on this clonotype: Its recognized antigen is unknown. A read error may account for a junction end that differs from germline.

Libraries were made using PCR. The instrument was an Illumina HiSeq 4000. Preparation of bulk TCR libraries followed a previously described approach, with the TCR primers listed in Table S5. Purification of total RNA was performed with the Qiagen AllPrep DNA/RNA kit. Before any analysis, reads coming from multiple sequencing runs of the same library were combined into one pool. From the authors' description of their analysis: Reads were retained only if the reads had an exact TCR constant sequence, and the retained reads were trimmed to 150 nt and grouped according to their 12-nt molecular barcodes. Within each barcode group, reads were sub-clustered at a 15% Levenshtein threshold, and quality-weighted consensus sequences were built per RNA molecule. Non-functional sequences were removed, as were lower-count sequences one edit away from another. Barcode sub-clusters with fewer than 20% of the maximum read count were removed, based on fitting two negative binomial distributions. TCRdb handled the public reads itself, with Q25 trimming in fastp and clone calling in MiXCR, and kept productive beta chains. One record per CDR3 amino acid sequence lists the most common genes and DNA. These V and J calls are TCRdb output, not the study's own analysis. The sample profile shows approximately 12,000 distinct CDR3 sequences; around a sixth of them were found once. Of the sample, 1.4% to 1.5% falls within the top ten clones.

Libraries of naive CD8 T cells were built from anywhere between roughly 20,000 and 1,100,000 sorted cells, with 10%, 30% or 50% of the purified RNA used. Naive CD8 T cells were FACS-sorted as CD8+CD4-CCR7+CD45RA+ on a BD FACSAria II into RLT Plus buffer. To test detection sensitivity, Jurkat RNA equivalent to ten TCR copies was spiked into samples of about 18,000-1,000,000 naive CD8 T cells. Enrichment of CD8 T cells was performed with RosetteSep CD8+ T Cell Enrichment Cocktail and Ficoll-Paque, after which ACK red cell lysis was carried out. The CDR3 runs 16 amino acids, cysteine and phenylalanine included. Just CDR3 DNA is preserved here, 48 bases in frame from base 1. Via the germline V gene (reference sequence), CDR1 is MNHNY and CDR2 SVGAGI.

The chain is encoded by TRBV6-6 joined to TRBJ2-2; confidence is insufficient to name the D gene. The TCR comes from a human donor in good health. Some libraries in this study had Jurkat cell RNA spiked in. Material: naive CD8+ T cells from blood, with Jurkat cell RNA spiked in. The intended sense of this specimen's cell subset or site label: FACS-sorted CD8+CD4-CCR7+CD45RA+ naive T cells. The DNA sequence is TGTGACAGCATTGCGGCGGACCGAAGCAACACCGGGGAGCTGTTTTTT. Translated, this is CDSIAADRSNTGELFF.